What follows are 9 T cell receptor beta chains derived from one specimen sequenced in a study of cytomegalovirus exposure and HLA in healthy donors. 13 Jbeta primers and 60 Vbeta primers were used for the PCR. Libraries were prepared by immunoSEQ multiplex PCR; TCRdb keeps only in-frame clonotypes and omits some of them. The sample has 100,000 to 130,000 clones, around three quarters seen once; the top ten hold 3.5% to 5%. Sequenced sample: PBMCs. The receptors stem from a male donor in good health and CMV-seronegative.

In this sample, this clone turned up a few times. The chain has TRBV11-2 and TRBJ2-1; maybe TRBD2 (7 bases). V lost 0 bases to trimming and J lost 1 base, with 13 bases between them. This CDR3 spans 17 amino acids. Per germline, CDR1 SGHAT and CDR2 FQNNGV. The CDR3 DNA reads as TGTGCCAGCAGCTTAGATCTAGGGGGGGGTTCCTACAATGAGCAGTTCTTC. Its protein product is CASSLDLGGGSYNEQFF.

This chain joins TRBV5-6 and TRBJ2-7, with 7 bases fitting TRBD2. The ends lost 1 base at V and 4 bases at J; junction bases unmatched: 8. The CDR3 sequence is 15 residues long. Looked up from germline, CDR1 is SGHDT and CDR2 is YYEEEE. As DNA, the CDR3 is TGTGCCAGCAGCTTGCTGGGGGAGGGCCGATACGAGCAGTACTTC. This translates into CASSLLGEGRYEQYF.

This clone was observed a few times. CDR3 in DNA: TGCGCCAGCAGCCAAGCGGCGACGGGAGCGGGCACCGGGGAGCTGTTTTTT. Translating it yields CASSQAATGAGTGELFF. The chain couples TRBV4-1 to TRBJ2-2; possible D gene TRBD2, 6 bases. CDR3 length: 17 residues. V gave up 1 base and J gave up 4 bases, with 16 bases separating them. Germline assignment: CDR1 MGHRA and CDR2 YSYEKL.

The J gene is TRBJ2-1, the V gene TRBV19, with 12 bases fitting TRBD2. This CDR3 has 17 amino acids. The V segment lost 7 bases and the J segment 5 bases; nucleotides outside the gene matches: 12. CDR1 is LNHDA and CDR2 is SQIVND in the germline V gene (reference sequence). CDR3 sequence (DNA): TGTGCCAGTAAGACTAGCGGGAGTGTAGGTGTGCACAATGAGCAGTTCTTC. Its translation: CASKTSGSVGVHNEQFF.

The chain couples TRBV29-1 to TRBJ2-1, with TRBD2 matching 14 bases. From germline, CDR1 is SQVTM and CDR2 ANQGSEA. CDR3 length equals 17 residues. V trimming: 3 bases; J trimming: 0 bases; junction bases outside the gene matches: 4. The CDR3 here is CSVEGLAGAGSYNEQFF. DNA of the CDR3: TGCAGCGTTGAGGGACTAGCGGGAGCGGGCTCCTACAATGAGCAGTTCTTC.

The chain is built from TRBV5-1 and TRBJ2-3; D may be TRBD1 (6 bases). The CDR3 sequence is 15 residues long. Trimming cost V 3 bases and J 0 bases, with 11 bases left between them. From germline, CDR1 is SGHRS and CDR2 YFSETQ. Here the CDR3 reads CASSSAGTSTDTQYF. The DNA of the CDR3 is TGCGCCAGCAGCTCCGCAGGGACAAGCACAGATACGCAGTATTTT.

J is TRBJ2-7 and V is TRBV29-1; 7 positions match TRBD1. With V trimmed by 4 bases and J by 1 base, 7 bases remained unmatched. The germline V gene encodes CDR1 SQVTM and CDR2 ANQGSEA. CDR3 size: 14 residues. In DNA form, the CDR3 reads TGCAGCGTTGGGCCGAGGGGGCCATCCTACGAGCAGTACTTC. Protein sequence: CSVGPRGPSYEQYF.

The rearrangement uses TRBV2 and TRBJ2-3; D is perhaps TRBD2 (5 bases). Germline CDR1 and CDR2: SNHLY and FYNNEI. V was clipped by 7 bases and J by 6 bases, with 5 bases between them. The CDR3 sequence is 10 residues long. CDR3 region: CASIADTQYF. The CDR3 nucleotides are TGTGCCAGCATAGCGGATACGCAGTATTTT.

This clone has just one count. The chain recombines TRBV15 with TRBJ1-1, with 10 bases fitting TRBD1. Germline V gene lookup returns CDR1 LNHNV and CDR2 YYDKDF (reference sequence). Losses at the gene ends were 4 bases for V and 1 base for J; bases not matched to a gene: 3. This CDR3 region has 15 residues. CDR3: CATSNRQGANTEAFF. The CDR3 bases are TGTGCCACCAGCAATAGACAGGGGGCGAACACTGAAGCTTTCTTT.